This T cell receptor (beta chain) was sequenced during a study of blood T cell repertoires in COVID-19. Trimming took 5 bases from V and 5 from J; bases not matched to a gene: 9. Looked up from germline, CDR1 is SGHTA and CDR2 is FQGTGA. This CDR3 comprises 15 residues. The age range of participants was about 18 to 89 years, with residence in about two dozen US areas. Self-reported history from a screening survey and questionnaire set each donor's cohort. Either two negative PCRs, clearance, or symptom resolution qualified Cohort 3 donors as recovered. Authors' methods: By means of reference gene primer amplification, nucleated cell counts were estimated. Sequencing was performed with immunoSEQ multiplex PCR; in TCRdb, only in-frame clones are kept and a portion is missing. From that table come the V and J calls and clone size; the DNA was used to work out D and trimming. The data show around 280,000 clones, with 87% seen just once and 6% held by the top ten.

The receptor was isolated from a woman aged 40 to 50 who had recovered from COVID-19. The V and J genes are TRBV7-3 and TRBJ2-3, with 8 bases fitting TRBD1. Specimen: PBMCs or T cells enriched from blood (not recorded which). The CDR3 bases are TGTGCCAGCAGCCTCTCTCAGGGGGCGGTAGATACGCAGTATTTT. It codes for CASSLSQGAVDTQYF.